The rows below give T cell receptor beta chains drawn from one sample of a study of T cells in Graves' hyperthyroidism and ophthalmopathy. MiXCR, applied by TCRdb to the multiplex PCR reads, yields one record per CDR3 protein. The sample holds hundreds of thousands of distinct CDR3 sequences, roughly 15% seen once. The sample consisted of blood. The receptors stem from a woman in her forties or fifties with Graves' ophthalmopathy. CDR3s include the opening cysteine and the closing phenylalanine or tryptophan. A D gene is named only where the DNA matches it firmly. Some rows mark clone size as missing; the rest say once, few, many or name a class of expanded clone.

D: -; J: TRBJ2-2; V: TRBV30; size: many; CDR3: CAWRAGYTGELFF; DNA: TGTGCCTGGAGAGCAGGGTACACCGGGGAGCTGTTTTTT
D: TRBD1; J: TRBJ2-2; V: TRBV15; size: -; CDR3: CATSRVRQGSVTGELFF; DNA: TGTGCCACCAGCAGAGTAAGACAGGGGAGCGTCACCGGGGAGCTGTTTTTT
D: -; J: TRBJ2-7; V: TRBV4-3; size: -; CDR3: CASSQEEGLEQYF; DNA: TGCGCCAGCAGCCAAGAGGAAGGGTTAGAGCAGTACTTC
D: TRBD1; J: TRBJ2-2; V: TRBV24-1; size: many; CDR3: CATTGTASTGELFF; DNA: TGTGCCACCACCGGGACAGCGAGCACCGGGGAGCTGTTTTTT
D: TRBD1; J: TRBJ2-5; V: TRBV10-3; size: many; CDR3: CAISAPGTGQETQYF; DNA: TGTGCCATCAGTGCACCGGGGACAGGCCAAGAGACCCAGTACTTC
D: TRBD2; J: TRBJ2-2; V: TRBV4-3; size: -; CDR3: CASSQDRREWSTGELFF; DNA: TGCGCCAGCAGCCAAGATAGGCGGGAGTGGTCCACCGGGGAGCTGTTTTTT
D: -; J: TRBJ2-7; V: TRBV24-1; size: few; CDR3: CATRGGADDSYEQYF; DNA: TGTGCCACCAGGGGGGGGGCGGACGACTCCTACGAGCAGTACTTC
D: TRBD2; J: TRBJ2-3; V: TRBV20-1; size: -; CDR3: CSALKAGAEDTQYF; DNA: TGCAGCGCGCTAAAAGCGGGAGCCGAAGATACGCAGTATTTT
D: -; J: TRBJ1-3; V: TRBV7-8; size: many; CDR3: CASSLDPGPSGNTIYF; DNA: TGTGCCAGCAGCTTAGACCCGGGCCCTTCTGGAAACACCATATATTTT
D: TRBD1; J: TRBJ1-5; V: TRBV30; size: many; CDR3: CAWRGTGRPNQPQHF; DNA: TGTGCCTGGAGGGGGACAGGGAGGCCAAATCAGCCCCAGCATTTT
D: TRBD1; J: TRBJ1-5; V: TRBV20-1; size: many; CDR3: CSASETGVTQPQHF; DNA: TGCAGTGCTAGTGAAACAGGGGTTACTCAGCCCCAGCATTTT
D: -; J: TRBJ2-3; V: TRBV19; size: -; CDR3: CASSTHPSTDTQYF; DNA: TGTGCCAGTAGTACGCACCCTAGCACAGATACGCAGTATTTT
D: -; J: TRBJ2-5; V: TRBV27; size: many; CDR3: CASSLSSGRETQYF; DNA: TGTGCCAGCAGTTTGTCGTCGGGGCGTGAGACCCAGTACTTC
D: TRBD2; J: TRBJ2-1; V: TRBV5-1; size: many; CDR3: CASISPMSGTSYNEQFF; DNA: TGCGCCAGCATCTCACCGATGAGCGGGACCTCCTACAATGAGCAGTTCTTC
D: -; J: TRBJ1-1; V: TRBV4-3; size: many; CDR3: CASSQEVNTEAFF; DNA: TGCGCCAGCAGCCAGGAAGTGAACACTGAAGCTTTCTTT
D: -; J: TRBJ1-5; V: TRBV28; size: many; CDR3: CASSLSRVMGDSNQPQHF; DNA: TGTGCCAGCAGTTTATCCCGGGTGATGGGTGATAGCAATCAGCCCCAGCATTTT
D: -; J: TRBJ1-2; V: TRBV6-9; size: -; CDR3: CASSYPQDIDGYTF; DNA: TGTGCCAGCAGTTACCCCCAGGACATAGATGGCTACACCTTC
D: -; J: TRBJ2-2; V: TRBV5-1; size: -; CDR3: CASSPSSVNTGELFF; DNA: TGCGCCAGCAGCCCCTCCTCAGTGAACACCGGGGAGCTGTTTTTT
D: -; J: TRBJ1-1; V: TRBV7-9; size: few; CDR3: CASSLFSQNTEAFF; DNA: TGTGCCAGCAGCTTATTTTCCCAAAACACTGAAGCTTTCTTT
D: -; J: TRBJ2-3; V: TRBV2; size: few; CDR3: CASSNRRSSSTDTQYF; DNA: TGTGCCAGCAGTAACCGAAGGTCTTCTAGCACAGATACGCAGTATTTT
D: TRBD2; J: TRBJ2-1; V: TRBV12-3/TRBV12-4; size: -; CDR3: CASSLEAGGPYNEQFF; DNA: TGTGCCAGCAGTTTAGAGGCGGGAGGGCCCTACAATGAGCAGTTCTTC
D: -; J: TRBJ2-1; V: TRBV6-5; size: -; CDR3: CASSYGGGGGLNNEQFF; DNA: TGTGCCAGCAGTTACGGGGGGGGGGGGGGGCTGAACAATGAGCAGTTCTTC
D: TRBD1; J: TRBJ1-5; V: TRBV28; size: many; CDR3: CASKGTGGSYSNQPQHF; DNA: TGTGCCAGCAAGGGGACAGGAGGATCCTATAGCAATCAGCCCCAGCATTTT
D: TRBD2; J: TRBJ2-7; V: TRBV6-1; size: many; CDR3: CASRPGTRVYEQYF; DNA: TGTGCCAGCAGACCCGGGACTAGAGTCTACGAGCAGTACTTC
D: TRBD2; J: TRBJ2-5; V: TRBV6-2/TRBV6-3; size: -; CDR3: CAGSLGTSGRVQQETQYF; DNA: TGTGCCGGCAGTCTAGGGACTAGCGGGAGGGTTCAACAAGAGACCCAGTACTTC
D: TRBD2; J: TRBJ2-1; V: TRBV20-1; size: many; CDR3: CSAIGTSGSSYNEQFF; DNA: TGCAGTGCTATCGGGACTAGCGGGAGCTCCTACAATGAGCAGTTCTTC
D: -; J: TRBJ1-2; V: TRBV20-1; size: -; CDR3: CSARGGGCGYTF; DNA: TGCAGTGCCAGGGGTGGCGGCTGTGGCTACACCTTC
D: TRBD1; J: TRBJ1-1; V: TRBV12-3/TRBV12-4; size: many; CDR3: CASRLQGKNTEAFF; DNA: TGTGCCAGCAGGCTACAGGGGAAGAACACTGAAGCTTTCTTT
D: -; J: TRBJ2-3; V: TRBV18; size: -; CDR3: CASSPPGMSTDTQYF; DNA: TGTGCCAGCTCACCACCAGGAATGAGCACAGATACGCAGTATTTT
D: TRBD1; J: TRBJ2-5; V: TRBV27; size: -; CDR3: CASSFIGDSLQETQCF; DNA: TGTGCCAGCAGTTTCATAGGGGACAGCTTACAAGAGACCCAGTGCTTC
D: -; J: TRBJ2-7; V: TRBV5-1; size: many; CDR3: CASSYGTTSYEQYF; DNA: TGCGCCAGCAGCTACGGGACGACGTCCTACGAGCAGTACTTC
D: -; J: TRBJ1-1; V: TRBV30; size: many; CDR3: CAWKALLNTEAFF; DNA: TGTGCCTGGAAAGCACTCTTGAACACTGAAGCTTTCTTT
D: TRBD1; J: TRBJ2-7; V: TRBV5-8; size: many; CDR3: CASSARASRGEQYF; DNA: TGTGCCAGCAGCGCCCGGGCCAGCAGGGGGGAGCAGTACTTC
D: -; J: TRBJ1-1; V: TRBV16; size: -; CDR3: CASSQATRGNTEAFF; DNA: TGTGCCAGCAGCCAAGCGACCCGAGGGAACACTGAAGCTTTCTTT
D: -; J: TRBJ1-2; V: TRBV28; size: many; CDR3: CASSPTGTSYGYTF; DNA: TGTGCCAGCAGTCCCACAGGTACCTCTTATGGCTACACCTTC
D: -; J: TRBJ1-1; V: TRBV5-1; size: many; CDR3: CASTSGGSANTEAFF; DNA: TGCGCCAGCACCTCCGGTGGGTCAGCTAACACTGAAGCTTTCTTT
D: -; J: TRBJ2-2; V: TRBV6-2/TRBV6-3; size: -; CDR3: CASSYWQGLRFAGELFF; DNA: TGTGCCAGCAGTTATTGGCAGGGATTGAGGTTCGCCGGGGAGCTGTTTTTT
D: -; J: TRBJ1-1; V: TRBV5-1; size: many; CDR3: CASSLGTVGTEAFF; DNA: TGCGCCAGCAGCTTAGGGACCGTGGGGACTGAAGCTTTCTTT
D: -; J: TRBJ1-1; V: TRBV28; size: many; CDR3: CASSLTGARAFF; DNA: TGTGCCAGCAGTTTGACAGGCGCCCGGGCTTTCTTT
D: -; J: TRBJ2-5; V: TRBV27; size: -; CDR3: CASSPNLLGRSLETQYF; DNA: TGTGCCAGCAGTCCAAACCTACTAGGAAGGAGTTTGGAGACCCAGTACTTC
D: TRBD1; J: TRBJ2-7; V: TRBV27; size: few; CDR3: CASNVGTGPSYEQYF; DNA: TGTGCCAGCAACGTCGGGACAGGGCCCTCCTACGAGCAGTACTTC
D: TRBD2; J: TRBJ2-7; V: TRBV30; size: many; CDR3: CAWSSTSGFYEQYF; DNA: TGTGCCTGGAGTTCCACTAGCGGTTTCTACGAGCAGTACTTC
D: -; J: TRBJ1-6; V: TRBV20-1; size: -; CDR3: CSAHMGQDSPLHF; DNA: TGCAGTGCGCACATGGGACAAGATTCACCCCTCCACTTT
D: -; J: TRBJ1-5; V: TRBV6-1; size: many; CDR3: CASSPPGDQPQHF; DNA: TGTGCCAGCAGTCCACCGGGCGATCAGCCCCAGCATTTT
D: TRBD2; J: TRBJ2-4; V: TRBV28; size: many; CDR3: CASSLFVAGGQIAKNIQYF; DNA: TGTGCCAGCAGTTTATTCGTAGCGGGAGGGCAGATAGCCAAAAACATTCAGTACTTC
D: TRBD2; J: TRBJ2-7; V: TRBV10-1; size: -; CDR3: CASSEAYLRDYDDEQYF; DNA: TGCGCCAGCAGTGAGGCCTACCTCCGGGACTACGACGACGAGCAGTACTTC
D: -; J: TRBJ2-1; V: TRBV2; size: many; CDR3: CASSETGSHEQFF; DNA: TGTGCCAGCAGTGAAACGGGGTCCCATGAGCAGTTCTTC
D: -; J: TRBJ2-1; V: TRBV7-9; size: many; CDR3: CASSVDKNEQFF; DNA: TGTGCCAGCAGCGTCGACAAAAACGAGCAGTTCTTC
D: TRBD2; J: TRBJ2-1; V: TRBV11-3; size: many; CDR3: CASSERLAGGPRFF; DNA: TGTGCCAGCAGCGAACGACTAGCGGGAGGGCCGCGGTTCTTC
D: -; J: TRBJ1-2; V: TRBV12-3/TRBV12-4; size: many; CDR3: CASRKTASNYGYTF; DNA: TGTGCCAGCAGAAAGACGGCGTCTAACTATGGCTACACCTTC
D: -; J: TRBJ2-5; V: TRBV7-8; size: many; CDR3: CASSLGGTGETQYF; DNA: TGTGCCAGCAGCTTGGGCGGGACGGGTGAGACCCAGTACTTC
D: TRBD2; J: TRBJ2-7; V: TRBV7-2; size: many; CDR3: CASSQYLAGGLPFEQYF; DNA: TGTGCCAGCAGCCAATACTTAGCGGGAGGCCTCCCCTTCGAGCAGTACTTC
D: TRBD1; J: TRBJ2-7; V: TRBV7-9; size: many; CDR3: CASSQDRGRVEQYF; DNA: TGTGCCAGCAGCCAGGACAGGGGGCGCGTCGAGCAGTACTTC
D: -; J: TRBJ2-5; V: TRBV7-2; size: many; CDR3: CASSLMSRVKETQYF; DNA: TGTGCCAGCAGCTTAATGTCCCGCGTTAAAGAGACCCAGTACTTC
D: -; J: TRBJ2-1; V: TRBV4-3; size: -; CDR3: CASSQRRGLSYNEQFF; DNA: TGCGCCAGCAGCCAAAGACGGGGACTCTCCTACAATGAGCAGTTCTTC
D: -; J: TRBJ1-5; V: TRBV19; size: -; CDR3: CASSVTRVGWQPQHF; DNA: TGTGCCAGTAGTGTCACGAGGGTGGGATGGCAGCCCCAGCATTTT
D: TRBD2; J: TRBJ2-5; V: TRBV18; size: -; CDR3: CASSQNSGRGETQYF; DNA: TGTGCCAGCTCACAGAATAGCGGGAGAGGAGAGACCCAGTACTTC
D: -; J: TRBJ2-7; V: TRBV14; size: many; CDR3: CASSPGGLSYEQYF; DNA: TGTGCCAGCAGCCCCGGGGGGCTCTCCTACGAGCAGTACTTC
D: TRBD1; J: TRBJ2-5; V: TRBV6-5; size: many; CDR3: CASSYTYTPGQGVGETQYF; DNA: TGTGCCAGCAGTTACACCTACACCCCTGGACAGGGGGTGGGGGAGACCCAGTACTTC